This is a list of T cell receptor beta chains from one sample in a study of blood T cells in healthy people across ages. TCRdb redid the calling of the 5' RACE reads with MiXCR, one entry per CDR3 protein. The repertoire holds hundreds of thousands of distinct CDR3 sequences, approximately 29% seen once, with roughly 15% in the top ten. The sequencing input was blood. The receptor source for this set is a woman over 75 in good health. CDR3s include the opening cysteine and the closing phenylalanine or tryptophan. A D gene is named only where the DNA matches it firmly. The size entry is marked missing in some rows and otherwise reads once, few, many or a size class.

J gene	V gene	D gene	clone size	CDR3 DNA	CDR3 protein
TRBJ2-2	TRBV5-1	-	few	TGCGCCAGCAGCCAGGGACACTCGAACACCGGGGAGCTGTTTTTT	CASSQGHSNTGELFF
TRBJ2-3	TRBV27	TRBD2	-	TGTGCCAGCAGTTTCCTAGCGGGGGGTCTGGGTAGCACAGATACGCAGTATTTT	CASSFLAGGLGSTDTQYF
TRBJ1-1	TRBV10-3	TRBD1	many	TGTGCCACCGGGACAGGGGAGGGCACTGAAGCTTTCTTT	CATGTGEGTEAFF
TRBJ1-4	TRBV15	-	-	TGTGCCACCAGAGGCCTTAATGAAAAACTGTTTTTT	CATRGLNEKLFF
TRBJ2-7	TRBV19	-	few	TGTGCCAGTAGTATTCGTCAGGGCTACGAGCAGTACTTC	CASSIRQGYEQYF
TRBJ1-1	TRBV7-8	-	-	TGTGCCAGCAGCCTGAAGCCTAGAGGGGCGCGGAACACTGAAGCTTTCTTT	CASSLKPRGARNTEAFF
TRBJ1-5	TRBV30	-	few	TGTGCCTGGAGACAAGGGGGAAGCAATCAGCCCCAGCATTTT	CAWRQGGSNQPQHF
TRBJ2-1	TRBV14	TRBD2	few	TGTGCCAGCAGCCAAGATCTGACTAGCGGGGGACTAGTCAATGAGCAGTTCTTC	CASSQDLTSGGLVNEQFF
TRBJ2-1	TRBV7-2	TRBD1	-	TGTGCCAGCAGCTTAGGGTCCGGACAGGTTTACAATGAGCAGTTCTTC	CASSLGSGQVYNEQFF
TRBJ1-1	TRBV27	-	-	TGTGCCAGTTCCCGTCCCGGAGGGCTAGTAGCTTTCTTT	CASSRPGGLVAFF
TRBJ2-7	TRBV28	TRBD2	many	TGTGCCAGCAGTTCCCCAGCGGGGGACTACCCCTACGAGCAGTACTTC	CASSSPAGDYPYEQYF
TRBJ2-1	TRBV20-1	TRBD2	many	TGCAGTGCTAGCTCACTAGCGGGGGGGGTTTTCTACAATGAGCAGTTCTTC	CSASSLAGGVFYNEQFF
TRBJ2-5	TRBV6-5	TRBD2	-	TGTGCCAGCAGGGTAACTAGCGGGGGGGCCCTGGGAGAGCAGTACTTC	CASRVTSGGALGEQYF
TRBJ2-7	TRBV2	-	many	TGTGCCAGCGAGGCGACAGGATTTTACGAGCAGTACTTC	CASEATGFYEQYF
TRBJ2-3	TRBV7-8	TRBD2	-	TGTGCCAGCACCTCCCGCAGGACTAGCGGGAGTGTCGGCACAGATACGCAGTATTTT	CASTSRRTSGSVGTDTQYF
TRBJ2-1	TRBV7-2	TRBD2	-	TGTGCCAGCAGCCTCGGACTAGGCCCCTACAATGAGCAGTTCTTC	CASSLGLGPYNEQFF
TRBJ2-7	TRBV12-3/TRBV12-4	TRBD1	-	TGTGCCAGCAGCGCCGGGACAGACTATTCATACGAGCAGTACTTC	CASSAGTDYSYEQYF
TRBJ2-3	TRBV5-6	-	many	TGTGCCAGCAGCTTGTCCAGGACAGAAGTCACAGATACGCAGTATTTT	CASSLSRTEVTDTQYF
TRBJ2-7	TRBV11-2	TRBD2	-	TGTGCCAGCAGCCGATTAGAGGCGCAGCGGGGCTACGAGCAGTACTTC	CASSRLEAQRGYEQYF
TRBJ2-3	TRBV30	TRBD2	-	TGTGCCTGGAGTCTTGGGGGGCTAGCGGGTCTAGATACGCAGTATTTT	CAWSLGGLAGLDTQYF
TRBJ1-4	TRBV5-6	-	few	TGTGCCAGCAGCTTGTCCGACGGGGCACTGAATGAAAAACTGTTTTTT	CASSLSDGALNEKLFF
TRBJ1-4	TRBV18	-	-	TGTGCCAGCTCTCGACAGGAAGTGGGGAAGGAAAAACTGTTTTTT	CASSRQEVGKEKLFF
TRBJ2-5	TRBV7-2	-	-	TGTGCCAGCAGCTTAAGACTAATTCCAGGGGAGACCCAGTACTTC	CASSLRLIPGETQYF
TRBJ2-7	TRBV21-1	-	many	TGTGCCAGCAGCAAAAAACTTTCTGGGACAGGGGCTCACGAGCAGTACTTC	CASSKKLSGTGAHEQYF